Detailed here is one T cell receptor (beta chain). Its cognate antigen is unknown. This record comes from a study of T-cell reconstitution after alpha-beta-depleted transplantation in children. Unique molecular identifiers featured in how the TCRbeta library was prepared. Via MiXCR, TCRdb re-called the PCR reads, giving one row per CDR3 protein. The sample consists of some 260,000 distinct CDR3 sequences, roughly a quarter of them appearing once. V shed 10 bases, J shed 4 bases, and the junction held 9 bases outside the gene matches. Germline V gives CDR1 KGHDR, CDR2 SFDVKD. This CDR3 is 14 amino acids long. Study outcomes and limitations: Newly generated T cells supplied most T-cell counts and diversity one year post-transplant.

This TCR was sampled from a female patient aged 2 to 10 who had a stem cell transplant for congenital amegakaryocytic thrombocytopenia, so the T cells may come from the graft donor. Sequenced material: PBMCs, mostly from graft donor cells, taken 360 days after TCRalphabeta/CD19-depleted stem cell transplant. The chain recombines TRBV24-1 with TRBJ1-5; the match to TRBD1 covers 7 bases. The CDR3 DNA reads TGTGCCACAGCGACAGGGAGGGGGAATCAGCCCCAGCATTTT. Translating it yields CATATGRGNQPQHF.